One and the same sample provided the 27 T cell receptor beta chains below, sequenced in a study of shared clonotypes between healthy human individuals. Profiling relied on immunoSEQ multiplex PCR, and the TCRdb table lists in-frame clones only, not all of them. This table has 1.6 million or so clones, around 98.5% appearing once. Specimen: naive CD4+ T cells sorted from blood. Regarding subset: CD45RA+ positively selected. All receptors derive from a young man in good health.

The genes are TRBV9 and TRBJ2-1; D not certain. CDR3 length: 13 amino acids. Germline V gene sequence: CDR1 SGDLS, CDR2 YYNGEE. Deletions cut 8 bases from V and 0 bases from J, with 9 bases between. The DNA for the CDR3 is TGTGCCAGGAAGGCGAGCTCCTACAATGAGCAGTTCTTC. Its translation: CARKASSYNEQFF.

The rearrangement uses TRBV6-6 and TRBJ2-5; D remains ambiguous. Trimming removed 4 bases at V and 9 bases at J, with 9 bases between. The CDR3 runs 11 residues. Germline loops: CDR1 MNHNY, CDR2 SVGAGI (reference sequence). The CDR3 DNA reads as TGTGCCAGCAGTTCTACAATGGCCCAGTACTTC. Protein sequence: CASSSTMAQYF.

V is TRBV6-4 and J is TRBJ2-7; 14 bases map to TRBD2. The CDR3 sequence is 17 residues long. Per the germline V gene, CDR1 is MRHNA and CDR2 is SNTAGT. The V gene end was trimmed by 4 bases and the J gene end by 3 bases; junction bases not matched to a gene: 8. CDR3: CASSGPSGTSGSYEQYF. CDR3 nucleotide sequence: TGTGCCAGCAGTGGCCCGTCCGGGACTAGCGGGAGCTACGAGCAGTACTTC.

The rearrangement links TRBV7-9 to TRBJ2-5; D is unresolved. Trimming removed 3 bases at V and 0 bases at J, with 8 bases between. The CDR3 totals 14 residues. CDR1 and CDR2 from the germline V gene are SEHNR and FQNEAQ (reference sequence). Here the CDR3 reads CASSFLVNQETQYF. CDR3 coding DNA: TGTGCCAGCAGCTTTTTGGTGAACCAAGAGACCCAGTACTTC.

The rearrangement joins TRBV11-2 to TRBJ1-3; no firm D call. CDR1 is SGHAT and CDR2 is FQNNGV in the germline V gene. V lost 5 bases and J 2 bases, leaving 16 bases between the germline ends. CDR3 size: 16 residues. This CDR3 reads CASSEYRVSTGNTIYF. In DNA form, the CDR3 reads TGTGCCAGCAGCGAGTATCGGGTATCTACTGGAAACACCATATATTTT.

CDR3 DNA: TGCGCCAGCAGTGATGCCGGGACAGGGTCCTACGAGCAGTACTTC. Its protein product is CASSDAGTGSYEQYF. The genes are TRBV10-1 and TRBJ2-7; 9 bases align to TRBD1. The CDR3 has 15 amino acids. Looked up from germline, CDR1 is WNHNN and CDR2 is SYGVQD (reference sequence). V was pared by 3 bases and J by 1 base, with 4 bases of the junction left unmatched.

This chain uses TRBV7-2 with TRBJ1-5; D remains ambiguous. The germline V gene has CDR1 SGHTA and CDR2 FQGNSA. The CDR3 covers 12 residues. V shed 5 bases and J shed 5 bases, with 7 bases lying between them. CDR3 DNA: TGTGCCAGCAGCCCTCTTGATCAGCCCCAGCATTTT. Residues: CASSPLDQPQHF.

The CDR3 sequence: CASSSGLAGGVRSDTQYF. DNA for the CDR3: TGCGCCAGCAGCTCGGGACTAGCGGGAGGGGTTAGATCGGATACGCAGTATTTT. V usage is TRBV5-1 and J usage is TRBJ2-3, with TRBD2 matching over 16 bases. CDR3 length equals 18 residues. With 3 bases clipped from V and 6 bases from J, the junction kept 10 bases outside the gene matches. Germline CDR1 reads SGHRS; CDR2 reads YFSETQ.

The rearrangement uses TRBV30 and TRBJ1-1; 7 nucleotides match TRBD1. There are 14 residues in the CDR3. Germline values: CDR1 GTSNPN, CDR2 SVGIG (reference sequence). J lost 7 bases, V lost 2 bases, and 10 bases had no gene match. The CDR3 DNA follows: TGTGCCTGGAGTAAGGGGGCCCTGGGGGATGAAGCTTTCTTT. Translated, it gives CAWSKGALGDEAFF.

The rearrangement links TRBV2 to TRBJ2-3; a weak D match, TRBD1 (5 bases). Germline assignment: CDR1 SNHLY and CDR2 FYNNEI. This CDR3 contains 16 residues. Trimming removed 5 bases from V and 0 bases from J, with 15 bases in between. CDR3 region: CASSPTQDISTDTQYF. CDR3 bases: TGTGCCAGCAGTCCCACCCAGGACATTAGCACAGATACGCAGTATTTT.

DNA for the CDR3: TGTGCCAGCAGTTTGCGTTCTCGGTACAATCAGCCCCAGCATTTT. This translates into CASSLRSRYNQPQHF. The chain couples TRBV27 to TRBJ1-5; D is unclear. The CDR3 sequence is 15 residues long. V was trimmed by 3 bases and J by 3 bases, leaving 12 bases between them. Germline CDR1 reads MNHEY; CDR2 reads SMNVEV (reference sequence).

This clone has just one count. The DNA of the CDR3 is TGCGCCAGCAGCTTACCGTCAGGGCGTGAGACCCAGTACTTC. Translating gives CASSLPSGRETQYF. The rearrangement joins TRBV5-1 to TRBJ2-5; D is perhaps TRBD1 (5 bases). The CDR3 covers 14 residues. Germline values: CDR1 SGHRS, CDR2 YFSETQ. Trimming removed 2 bases at V and 5 bases at J, with 13 bases between.

With respect to this clone: Distinct nucleotide sequences in the sample also encode this CDR3. The V call is TRBV5-4, the J call TRBJ2-7; possibly TRBD2 for D (5 bases). Germline V gene sequence: CDR1 SGHNT, CDR2 YYREEE (reference sequence). V was cut by 0 bases and J by 4 bases, with 11 bases left in between. CDR3 length: 14 residues. Here the CDR3 DNA reads TGTGCCAGCAGCTTGGGAACTAGTAGTTACGAGCAGTACTTC. It encodes CASSLGTSSYEQYF.

About this clone: Other DNA sequences within the sample encode an identical CDR3. This chain links TRBV19 with TRBJ1-5; 10 bases are shared with TRBD1. The CDR3 runs to 15 residues. Trimming cost V 4 bases and J 6 bases; bases outside gene matches: 6. From germline, CDR1 is LNHDA and CDR2 SQIVND (reference sequence). DNA of the CDR3: TGTGCCAGTAGTACGACAGGGGGCGGGGGTCAGCCCCAGCATTTT. As protein: CASSTTGGGGQPQHF.

The chain joins TRBV9 to TRBJ1-1; D unresolved. The germline V gene has CDR1 SGDLS and CDR2 YYNGEE. The CDR3 has 15 amino acids. V lost 0 bases to trimming and J lost 3 bases, with 12 bases between them. In DNA form, the CDR3 reads TGTGCCAGCAGCGTAGCCAAGGGATGGGACACTGAAGCTTTCTTT. It codes for CASSVAKGWDTEAFF. Supplemented by reference TRBV9 and TRBJ1-1, the full variable domain reads DSGVTQTPKHLITATGQRVTLRCSPRSGDLSVYWYQQSLDQGLQFLIQYYNGEERAKGNILERFSAQQFPDLHSELNLSSLELGDSALYFCASSVAKGWDTEAFFGQGTRLTVV.

This clone occurred once. The rearrangement links TRBV1 to TRBJ2-7; the table's D call of TRBD2 was not tested on the DNA. TRBV1 is labeled a pseudogene. The CDR3 covers 16 residues. The CDR3 sequence is CTSSLLPVLASYEQYF. The CDR3 DNA reads as TGCACCAGCAGCCTTCTTCCGGTGCTAGCGTCCTACGAGCAGTACTTC.

CDR3 nucleotides: TGCGCCAGCAGCGCGACAGGGGACATGAACACTGAAGCTTTCTTT. It specifies CASSATGDMNTEAFF. The chain is built from TRBV5-1 and TRBJ1-1; 8 bases line up with TRBD1. The CDR3 is made up of 15 amino acids. Germline V gene data show CDR1 as SGHRS and CDR2 as YFSETQ. V was clipped by 4 bases and J by 0 bases; unmatched bases: 5.

The chain joins TRBV5-1 to TRBJ1-5; D is possibly TRBD1 (5 bases). Trimming took 4 bases from V and 2 from J, leaving 19 bases between them. This CDR3 is 17 amino acids long. Germline V gene lookup returns CDR1 SGHRS and CDR2 YFSETQ. The CDR3 protein is CASSGIMQGSRNQPQHF. CDR3 nucleotide sequence: TGCGCCAGCAGCGGAATAATGCAGGGATCCCGCAATCAGCCCCAGCATTTT.

This chain uses TRBV2 with TRBJ1-2; D is unclear. The germline V and J ends were trimmed by 7 bases and 8 bases, with 5 bases remaining between them. The germline CDR1 and CDR2 sequences are SNHLY and FYNNEI. The CDR3 totals 9 residues. The CDR3 sequence is CASISGYTF. CDR3 sequence (DNA): TGTGCCAGCATATCGGGCTACACCTTC.

The chain uses TRBV5-1 and TRBJ2-4; unclear D gene. The CDR3 has 12 amino acids. Germline V gene data show CDR1 as SGHRS and CDR2 as YFSETQ. The V end lost 7 bases, the J end lost 7 bases, and 12 bases lay between the germline ends. In nucleotides, the CDR3 is TGCGCCAGCTGGTCCGAGGCCAACATTCAGTACTTC. Amino acid sequence: CASWSEANIQYF.

The rearrangement links TRBV7-6 to TRBJ2-1, with 10 nucleotides matching TRBD2. CDR1 is SGHVS, CDR2 FNYEAQ, per germline. This CDR3 has 15 amino acids. The ends lost 5 bases at V and 3 bases at J; junction bases unmatched: 4. The CDR3 coding sequence is TGTGCCAGCAGCAAACTAGCGGGAAGCTACAATGAGCAGTTCTTC. It yields the protein CASSKLAGSYNEQFF.

The chain carries TRBV9 and TRBJ2-5, with a tentative D call TRBD1 (6 bases). CDR3 length equals 16 residues. Germline-derived CDR1 and CDR2 are SGDLS and YYNGEE. Trimming pared 0 bases from V and 2 bases from J, leaving 14 bases between. The CDR3 DNA is TGTGCCAGCAGCGTAGAAATAGTGGGGGCGCAAGAGACCCAGTACTTC. The encoded protein is CASSVEIVGAQETQYF. The full variable domain, its missing parts supplied by reference TRBV9 and TRBJ2-5, is DSGVTQTPKHLITATGQRVTLRCSPRSGDLSVYWYQQSLDQGLQFLIQYYNGEERAKGNILERFSAQQFPDLHSELNLSSLELGDSALYFCASSVEIVGAQETQYFGPGTRLLVL.

The chain joins TRBV18 to TRBJ2-1; D remains ambiguous. The CDR3 sequence is 14 residues long. Germline CDR1 is KGHSH and CDR2 is LQKENI. With 3 bases removed from V and 8 bases from J, the gap between germline ends came to 14 bases. CDR3 coding DNA: TGTGCCAGCTCACCCCTGGTAGCTGAGGATGAGCAGTTCTTC. It encodes CASSPLVAEDEQFF.

The chain joins TRBV11-2 to TRBJ2-2; D might be TRBD2 (5 bases). The CDR3 runs to 16 residues. Germline V lookup: CDR1 SGHAT, CDR2 FQNNGV. V shed 5 bases and J shed 2 bases, with 15 bases lying between them. The CDR3 DNA is TGTGCCAGCAGCAAACGAACCGGGGAAAACACCGGGGAGCTGTTTTTT. This codes for CASSKRTGENTGELFF.

The chain employs TRBV5-1 and TRBJ2-1, with a possible D match to TRBD2 (6 bases). V lost 4 bases, J lost 1 base, and 15 bases lay in between. Germline V gene data show CDR1 as SGHRS and CDR2 as YFSETQ. CDR3 size: 16 residues. CDR3 protein: CASSPWTGGSYNEQFF. CDR3 DNA: TGCGCCAGCAGCCCGTGGACCGGGGGTTCCTACAATGAGCAGTTCTTC.

CDR3 in DNA: TGTGCCAGTAGCGAAGTTTGGACAGAGCAGTTCTTC. This gives the protein CASSEVWTEQFF. The rearrangement links TRBV19 to TRBJ2-1; tentative D call: TRBD1 (5 bases). CDR3 length equals 12 residues. V lost 6 bases and J 10 bases, leaving 13 bases between the germline ends. Germline loops: CDR1 LNHDA, CDR2 SQIVND (reference sequence). Supplemented by reference TRBV19 and TRBJ2-1, the full variable domain reads DGGITQSPKYLFRKEGQNVTLSCEQNLNHDAMYWYRQDPGQGLRLIYYSQIVNDFQKGDIAEGYSVSREKKESFPLTVTSAQKNPTAFYLCASSEVWTEQFFGPGTRLTVL.

The chain carries TRBV18 and TRBJ2-2, with 8 bases identical to TRBD1. Germline CDR1 reads KGHSH; CDR2 reads LQKENI. CDR3 length: 14 residues. After removal of 3 bases from V and 5 bases from J, the junction contained 2 bases not matched to a gene. CDR3 in DNA: TGTGCCAGCTCACCGGACAGGGCGACCGGGGAGCTGTTTTTT. It translates to CASSPDRATGELFF.